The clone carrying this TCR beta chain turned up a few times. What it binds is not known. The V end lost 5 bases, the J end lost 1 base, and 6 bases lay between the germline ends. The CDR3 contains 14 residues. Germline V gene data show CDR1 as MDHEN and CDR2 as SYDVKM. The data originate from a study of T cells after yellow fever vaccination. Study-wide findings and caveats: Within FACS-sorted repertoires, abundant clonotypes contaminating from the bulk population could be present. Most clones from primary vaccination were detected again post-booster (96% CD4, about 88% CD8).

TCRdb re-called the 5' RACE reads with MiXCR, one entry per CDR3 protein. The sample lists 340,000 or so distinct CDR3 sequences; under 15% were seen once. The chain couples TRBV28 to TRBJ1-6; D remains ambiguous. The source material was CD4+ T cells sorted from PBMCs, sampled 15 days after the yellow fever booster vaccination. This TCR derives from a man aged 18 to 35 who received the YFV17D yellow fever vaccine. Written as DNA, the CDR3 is TGTGCCAGCAGTCCCGGATCCTATAATTCACCCCTCCACTTT. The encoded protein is CASSPGSYNSPLHF.